This T cell receptor beta chain was documented in a study of a mutant IDH1 vaccine in newly diagnosed glioma. Study background: Vaccination started 4-6 weeks after radiotherapy alone, or with temozolomide cycles.

V dropped 6 bases and J dropped 3 bases, with 6 bases sitting between them. Germline V gene data show CDR1 as MNHNY and CDR2 as SVGAGI (reference sequence). There are 11 residues in the CDR3. The time point is: week 35, safety follow-up. The content of each vaccine dose was 300 ug of mutant IDH1 20-mer peptide, and topical imiquimod accompanied it. Donors had new IDH1-mutant astrocytomas of WHO grade 3 or 4 (ATRX-lost). Method: immunoSEQ multiplex PCR; TCRdb's copy keeps in-frame clones and lacks some. The sample lists just under 70,000 clones, more than 70% occurring once. This clone was detected only once. Its target is not known.

The sequencing here drew on PBMCs, taken from a glioma patient whose treatment included an IDH1 peptide vaccine. The rearrangement uses TRBV6-6 and TRBJ2-7; D ambiguous. The receptor comes from a man between 18 and 35 years old with glioma. The chain's CDR3 is CASSQNYEQYF. The CDR3 nucleotides read TGTGCCAGCAGCCAAAACTACGAGCAGTACTTC.